This entry concerns a single T cell receptor beta chain. This clonotype was seen ten or more times. What antigen it recognizes has not been identified. No qualities accompany the bases; no much larger clone lies one base away. V and J lose 1 base and 4 bases, and a span of 9 bases separates them. The CDR3 starts with the cysteine, ends with the phenylalanine, and has 14 residues. Solely the CDR3 DNA is kept, with 42 bases framed from the first base. According to the germline V gene, CDR1 reads SGHTA and CDR2 reads FQGNSA. The data belong to a study of neurological immune-mediated disorders (dated by TCRdb to the late 2010s). With regard to the full study: Among the roughly 34 multiple sclerosis patients, relapsing-remitting MS accounted for around 30 and secondary progressive MS accounted for 3. Peripheral blood TCR-beta repertoires from HTLV-I-associated myelopathy (HAM/TSP) patients, multiple sclerosis patients and healthy controls were compared by UMI-based sequencing. The 90 to 110 TCR-beta libraries included longitudinal samples, technical triplicates and paired sorted CD4+ and CD8+ T-cell subsets alongside PBMC samples. Of the 68 subjects in the cohort, around 15 were HAM/TSP patients, around 35 were multiple sclerosis patients, and about 20 were healthy controls.

Results and caveats for the whole study, not just this receptor: TCR clonal expansion was greatest in HAM/TSP patients and smallest in MS patients, who ranked below even healthy controls. In a phylogenetic analysis, the repertoires of 18 out of 34 MS patients fell into a single cluster of related CDR3 sequences, pointing to a possible signature at the repertoire level. No identical CDR3 amino acid sequences were shared among expanded clones across subjects, suggesting private TCR-beta repertoires in all groups. The MS cluster was not associated with any clinical or MRI features, and the authors stated that larger cohorts are needed.

To synthesize cDNA, template-switch 5'RACE was performed with a primer carrying a 10-nucleotide random unique molecular identifier so that each TCR transcript was tagged. Every sequencing run covered 15-18 subjects and yielded more than 200 million TCR-beta sequences. Total RNA was extracted with the RNeasy kit. Using the KAPA Real-time Library Amplification kit, TCR-beta VDJ regions were amplified with primers for the TCR constant region and the 5'RACE anchor. Sample indexes and Illumina adaptors were added in a first PCR, and a second PCR then increased library yield. The roughly 650 bp TCR product was size-selected on a 2% E-gel SizeSelection system after Ampure bead purification. Library quality was checked on a Bioanalyzer, concentration was measured with Qubit, and libraries were quantified with the Kapa Library Quantification kit before pooling. An Illumina HiSeq 2500 sequenced the libraries paired-end 2 x 150 bp. To increase sequence diversity, roughly 24-32% phiX was spiked into each library pool. In the original analysis: The quality-filtered reads were processed with the UMI-based MiGEC pipeline, whose error correction step removed more than 75% of the raw TCR sequences. IMGT germline references were used for aligning VDJ genes, and each clonotype was defined as a unique CDR3 amino acid sequence together with its V-J genes. VDJtools evaluated clonal expansion, Shannon diversity and CDR3 relatedness (CalcPairwiseDistances, ClusterSamples); CLCbio workbench built phylogenetic trees. Using coefficient-of-variation modelling across technical triplicates, the study counted a clone as expanded if it had at least 8 unique UMIs. TCRdb trimmed the raw reads at Q25, called clones with MiXCR and kept productive beta chains. When rows share a CDR3 protein, they turn into one entry using the most common DNA and genes. These V and J calls rely on TCRdb rather than the paper's analysis. The sample table contains about 52,000 distinct CDR3 sequences; only one count was recorded for 3% to 4.5% of them. The leading ten clones occupy over 5% of the sample.

For unsorted PBMC libraries, 2 million PBMCs were used after storage in RNAlater at -80 degrees C until RNA extraction. Multiple sclerosis patients were enrolled in a US clinical protocol evaluating disease progression by magnetic resonance imaging. Peripheral blood was subjected to Ficoll-Hypaque density gradient centrifugation to isolate PBMCs, which were then cryopreserved in liquid nitrogen. Source material: PBMCs. The sequence was obtained from a man aged 60-69 years with multiple sclerosis. The rearrangement joined TRBV7-2 to TRBJ2-3, with the D gene call left open. The DNA sequence reads TGTGCCAGCAGCTTAGGGGTCTTCGCAGATACGCAGTATTTT. This is translated as CASSLGVFADTQYF.